The text below deals with one T cell receptor (beta chain). Its specificity is unknown. The authors spiked synthetic TCR analog templates into each PCR. Only in-frame clones appear in the TCRdb table, and some are missing; sequencing was by immunoSEQ multiplex PCR. The table has tens of thousands of clones, almost 90% seen once. This entry is derived from a study of PD-L1 blockade in urothelial cancer. In the study overall: About 85% of the 29 patients were males with bladder-origin urothelial cancer. General study results and limits: For durable-benefit patients, tumor-associated blood clones expanded more at 3 weeks.

This CDR3 is built from 16 residues. The time point: pretreatment peripheral blood. Samples were collected from each patient before treatment and during treatment. Each patient gave between 1 and 8 of them in total. The source was PBMCs, collected around atezolizumab (anti-PD-L1) treatment. The chain joins TRBV21-1 to TRBJ2-1; the D call of TRBD2 is as the table states it, not checked on the DNA. TRBV21-1 is marked as a pseudogene. This sequence was found in a man aged 55 to 70 with urothelial cancer. CDR3 protein: CATRGRASGRATLGFF. The CDR3 nucleotides are TGTGCCACCCGAGGGAGGGCTAGCGGGAGAGCCACGTTGGGGTTCTTC.